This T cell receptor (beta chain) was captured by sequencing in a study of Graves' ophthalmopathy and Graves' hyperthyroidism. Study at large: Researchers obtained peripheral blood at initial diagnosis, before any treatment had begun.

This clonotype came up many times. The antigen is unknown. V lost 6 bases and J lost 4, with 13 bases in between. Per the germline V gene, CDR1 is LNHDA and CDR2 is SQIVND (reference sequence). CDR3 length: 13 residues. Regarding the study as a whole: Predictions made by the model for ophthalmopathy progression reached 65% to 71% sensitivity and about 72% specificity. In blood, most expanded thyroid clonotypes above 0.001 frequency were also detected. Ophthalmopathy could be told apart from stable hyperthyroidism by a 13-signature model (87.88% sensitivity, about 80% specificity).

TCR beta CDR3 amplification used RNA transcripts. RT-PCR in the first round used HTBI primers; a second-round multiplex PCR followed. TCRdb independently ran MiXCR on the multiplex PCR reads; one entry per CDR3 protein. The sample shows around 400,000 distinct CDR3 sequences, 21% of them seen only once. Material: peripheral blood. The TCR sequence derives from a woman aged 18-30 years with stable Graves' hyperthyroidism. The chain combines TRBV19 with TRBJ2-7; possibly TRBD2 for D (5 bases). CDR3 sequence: CASSHNTGYEQYF. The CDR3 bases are TGTGCCAGTAGCCATAACACGGGATACGAGCAGTACTTC.